The rows below give T cell receptor beta chains drawn from one sample of a study of CD8 T cells in Susac syndrome. Each CDR3 protein is one row after TCRdb ran MiXCR on the immunoSEQ multiplex PCR reads. The repertoire consists of some 120,000 distinct CDR3 sequences, with roughly 94% occurring once and the leading ten covering roughly 0.098%. The sequenced material came from CD4+ T cells from PBMCs. Every receptor here comes from a human donor in good health. The CDR3 runs from the conserved cysteine through the conserved F or W. The D gene is left open where the match is weak. Only some rows state a clone size, as once, few, many or a class for expanded clones.

TRBJ2-5 TRBV5-4 - - CASSSRNVQETQYF TGTGCCAGCAGCTCCCGGAACGTACAAGAGACCCAGTACTTC
TRBJ2-5 TRBV29-1 - - CSVDSAGAETQYF TGCAGCGTTGATTCTGCGGGGGCGGAGACCCAGTACTTC
TRBJ2-7 TRBV21-1 - - CASSKEGGGLPYEQYF TGTGCCAGCAGCAAAGAAGGAGGGGGTCTTCCCTACGAGCAGTACTTC
TRBJ2-3 TRBV4-3 TRBD2 - CASSQELLGRVGTDTQYF TGCGCCAGCAGCCAAGAACTCCTCGGGAGGGTAGGGACAGATACGCAGTATTTT
TRBJ1-2 TRBV30 - - CAWRDLRRSYGYTF TGTGCCTGGAGGGACCTTCGCCGTTCTTATGGCTACACCTTC
TRBJ1-1 TRBV3-1 - - CASSQGESPITGAFF TGTGCCAGCAGCCAAGGGGAAAGTCCCATTACCGGGGCTTTCTTT
TRBJ1-5 TRBV7-9 - - CASSLAGSSNQPQHF TGTGCCAGCAGCTTAGCAGGGTCGAGCAATCAGCCCCAGCATTTT
TRBJ2-2 TRBV3-1 - - CASSHRTFDAGELFF TGTGCCAGCAGCCATCGTACATTCGATGCCGGGGAGCTGTTTTTT
TRBJ2-1 TRBV10-3 TRBD2 - CAISDTSGNTYNEQFF TGTGCCATCAGTGATACTAGCGGAAATACCTACAATGAGCAGTTCTTC
TRBJ1-2 TRBV2 - - CASSGQQGFGGYTF TGTGCCAGCAGTGGACAACAGGGATTCGGTGGCTACACCTTC
TRBJ2-5 TRBV12-3/TRBV12-4 - - CASSLVVAETQYF TGTGCCAGCAGTTTGGTTGTTGCGGAGACCCAGTACTTC
TRBJ2-1 TRBV19 TRBD2 - CASSIFTSGDTYNEQFF TGTGCCAGTAGTATATTTACTAGCGGGGATACCTACAATGAGCAGTTCTTC
TRBJ2-7 TRBV12-3/TRBV12-4 - few CASSPGLPYEQYF TGTGCCAGCAGTCCGGGCCTCCCCTACGAGCAGTACTTC
TRBJ2-3 TRBV2 - few CASSRDTDTQYF TGTGCCAGCAGTCGGGACACAGATACGCAGTATTTT
TRBJ1-1 TRBV14 - - CASSQDRNRFEAFF TGTGCCAGCAGCCAAGATCGGAACAGGTTTGAAGCTTTCTTT
TRBJ2-7 TRBV7-9 - - CASSREKTSQYF TGTGCCAGCAGCCGAGAGAAAACGTCGCAGTACTTC
TRBJ1-2 TRBV15 - - CATSRVPYGYTF TGTGCCACCAGCAGGGTCCCTTATGGCTACACCTTC
TRBJ2-7 TRBV27 TRBD2 - CASRPGLAYYEQYF TGTGCCAGCAGACCGGGACTAGCCTACTACGAGCAGTACTTC
TRBJ2-5 TRBV7-2 - few CASSLNWGQETQYF TGTGCCAGCAGCTTAAATTGGGGGCAAGAGACCCAGTACTTC
TRBJ1-1 TRBV19 - once CASSSLRRVGNTEAFF TGTGCCAGTAGTTCTCTCCGAAGGGTGGGGAACACTGAAGCTTTCTTT